Each of the 25 T cell receptor beta chains below was sequenced from the same sample in a study of CD8 T cells in ankylosing spondylitis. TCRdb redid the calling of the 5' RACE reads with MiXCR, one entry per CDR3 protein. Of about 440,000 distinct CDR3 sequences listed, about 15% are singletons. Study outcomes and limitations: Apparently characteristic of ankylosing spondylitis blood was a TCR beta motif (roughly eight highly homologous variants).

These TCRs are of unknown antigen specificity. The sample was blood, either unsorted or a sorted T cell fraction (not recorded which). These receptors all come from a male donor with ankylosing spondylitis.

V is TRBV24-1 and J is TRBJ2-5, with 9 bases identical to TRBD1. Per germline, CDR1 KGHDR and CDR2 SFDVKD. V shed 7 bases, J shed 5 bases, and the junction held 19 bases outside the gene matches. There are 18 residues in the CDR3. CDR3: CATSPDRGAKEGKETQYF. As DNA, the CDR3 is TGTGCCACCAGCCCGGACAGGGGCGCAAAAGAAGGGAAGGAGACCCAGTACTTC.

The chain combines TRBV5-1 with TRBJ1-3; weak D call: TRBD1 (6 bases). The CDR3 is made up of 13 amino acids. Trimming left V 0 bases short and J 8 bases short, with 9 bases between. Germline values: CDR1 SGHRS, CDR2 YFSETQ. The CDR3: CASSLAQGHTIYF. The CDR3 DNA reads as TGCGCCAGCAGCTTGGCTCAGGGGCACACCATATATTTT.

The chain recombines TRBV28 with TRBJ2-1, with 10 nucleotides matching TRBD2. The CDR3 is 16 amino acids. Germline values: CDR1 MDHEN, CDR2 SYDVKM. The V gene end was trimmed by 6 bases and the J gene end by 5 bases; junction bases not matched to a gene: 10. CDR3 nucleotides: TGTGCCAGCAGCTTGGTATCTAGCGGGAGTAACAATGAGCAGTTCTTC. Its protein is CASSLVSSGSNNEQFF.

This clonotype was detected a few times. The chain links TRBV20-1 to TRBJ1-6; 7 bases map to TRBD1. Germline V gene lookup returns CDR1 DFQATT and CDR2 SNEGSKA (reference sequence). This CDR3 spans 14 amino acids. The ends lost 5 bases at V and 7 bases at J; junction bases unmatched: 8. CDR3 nucleotides: TGCAGTGCTGGCAGGGGGGTTCAAAATTCACCCCTCCACTTT. This gives the protein CSAGRGVQNSPLHF.

This clonotype occurred a few times. The chain combines TRBV5-1 with TRBJ2-3, with TRBD1 matching 8 bases. The CDR3 is 14 amino acids. Germline V gives CDR1 SGHRS, CDR2 YFSETQ. J lost 5 bases, V lost 1 base, and 3 bases had no gene match. As DNA, the CDR3 is TGCGCCAGCAGCTTGTCCACAGGGGGAGATACGCAGTATTTT. This sequence encodes CASSLSTGGDTQYF.

This clonotype was detected many times. The rearrangement joins TRBV20-1 to TRBJ2-3; TRBD2 matches at 7 bases. Germline trimming cut 0 bases from V and 3 bases from J; bases unmatched to any gene: 3. The germline CDR1 and CDR2 sequences are DFQATT and SNEGSKA (reference sequence). The CDR3 length is 14 residues. DNA of the CDR3: TGCAGTGCTAGAGAGGGGGGGGGGACAGATACGCAGTATTTT. It encodes CSAREGGGTDTQYF.

This clonotype was counted a few times. This chain uses TRBV7-2 with TRBJ1-1, with D possibly being TRBD1 (6 bases). The CDR3 runs to 13 residues. Germline values: CDR1 SGHTA, CDR2 FQGNSA. Trimming cost V 4 bases and J 8 bases, with 14 bases left between them. CDR3 DNA sequence: TGTGCCAGCAGCTCCGGGACAAGGGGGGAAGCTTTCTTT. Its translation is CASSSGTRGEAFF.

This chain links TRBV4-2 with TRBJ2-7; no definite D call. Trimming took off 0 bases at V and 0 bases at J, with 6 bases between the two ends. Germline-derived CDR1 and CDR2 are LGHNA and YNFKEQ. The CDR3 consists of 14 residues. CDR3 sequence: CASSQERTSYEQYF. The CDR3 DNA sequence: TGTGCCAGCAGCCAAGAGAGGACCTCCTACGAGCAGTACTTC.

The V and J genes are TRBV12-3 or TRBV12-4 and TRBJ2-7; 15 nucleotides match TRBD2. The CDR3 covers 20 residues. The junction had 19 bases not matched to a gene; V was cut back by 6 bases and J by 4 bases. Written as DNA, the CDR3 is TGTGCCAGCAGCTTGAACCTTGGCGCGGGACTAGCGGGGGGCAGGTACGAGCAGTACTTC. It specifies CASSLNLGAGLAGGRYEQYF.

This clonotype appeared a few times. This sequence joins TRBV20-1 and TRBJ1-1; D is undetermined. V was shortened by 6 bases and J by 1 base, with 15 bases between the two germline ends. Looked up from germline, CDR1 is DFQATT and CDR2 is SNEGSKA (reference sequence). CDR3 length: 14 amino acids. The CDR3 spells CSATKVGGNTEAFF. The CDR3, as DNA: TGCAGTGCAACGAAGGTCGGAGGGAACACTGAAGCTTTCTTT.

This clonotype was seen a handful of times. The chain recombines TRBV7-2 with TRBJ2-2; the match to TRBD1 covers 9 bases. CDR1 is SGHTA, CDR2 FQGNSA, per germline. The CDR3 has 15 residues. V lost 5 bases, J lost 5 bases, and 6 bases stayed unmatched. CDR3 in DNA: TGTGCCAGCAGCCCCGGGACAGGGCTTACCGGGGAGCTGTTTTTT. Amino acids: CASSPGTGLTGELFF.

This clonotype has more than one count but fewer than ten. This CDR3 reads CASSLASSGSSYNEQFF. The CDR3, as DNA: TGCGCCAGCAGCTTGGCCTCAAGCGGGAGCTCCTACAATGAGCAGTTCTTC. V is TRBV5-1 and J is TRBJ2-1, with 8 bases fitting TRBD2. CDR1 and CDR2 from the germline V gene are SGHRS and YFSETQ. The V and J ends lost 0 bases and 0 bases, in that order; junction bases with no gene match: 5. The CDR3 covers 17 residues.

This clonotype was recorded many times. CDR3 in DNA: TGTGCCAGCAGTTTTAGCGGGAGTAGGGCCGGGGAGCTGTTTTTT. Residues: CASSFSGSRAGELFF. The chain joins TRBV12-3 or TRBV12-4 to TRBJ2-2, with 9 bases matching TRBD2. The CDR3 is 15 residues long. Losses at the gene ends were 3 bases for V and 6 bases for J; bases not matched to a gene: 5.

In this sample, this clonotype turned up a few times. The CDR3 DNA is TGTGCCAGCAGCTTCAGAGGACTAGCGGGACCCACCGGGGAGCTGTTTTTT. Its translation is CASSFRGLAGPTGELFF. The chain recombines TRBV5-5 with TRBJ2-2; TRBD2 agrees at 12 bases. V shed 2 bases and J 4 bases; nucleotides not matched to a gene: 6. Germline loops: CDR1 SGHKS, CDR2 YYEKEE (reference sequence). The CDR3 has 17 residues.

The chain employs TRBV5-1 and TRBJ1-3; TRBD1 matches 9 bases. CDR3 length: 16 residues. The ends lost 4 bases at V and 1 base at J; junction bases unmatched: 6. The V gene's germline CDR1 is SGHRS and CDR2 YFSETQ. CDR3 in DNA: TGCGCCAGCAGCGTTCGGGACAGGGTTTCTGGAAACACCATATATTTT. It codes for CASSVRDRVSGNTIYF.

The chain joins TRBV5-1 to TRBJ1-5; D perhaps matches TRBD1 (6 bases). V lost 0 bases, J lost 0 bases, and 13 bases lay in between. The CDR3 sequence is 17 residues long. Germline V CDR1 and CDR2: SGHRS, YFSETQ. The CDR3, as DNA: TGCGCCAGCAGCTTGGACGGGACATCTACTAGCAATCAGCCCCAGCATTTT. This sequence encodes CASSLDGTSTSNQPQHF.

In this sample, this clonotype turned up a few times. The J gene is TRBJ1-6, the V gene TRBV6-1; 8 bases agree with TRBD1. V lost 7 bases, J lost 6 bases, and 11 bases stayed unmatched. This CDR3 region has 16 residues. Germline CDR1 is MNHNS and CDR2 is SASEGT. The CDR3 protein is CASKTDRADGNSPLHF. The DNA for the CDR3 is TGTGCCAGCAAAACGGACAGGGCTGATGGTAATTCACCCCTCCACTTT.

The chain uses TRBV29-1 and TRBJ2-1, with a possible D match to TRBD1 (5 bases). Trimming shortened V by 6 bases and J by 7 bases, and 13 bases separated the two germline ends. The CDR3 is 12 residues long. Germline values: CDR1 SQVTM, CDR2 ANQGSEA. This CDR3 reads CSVSQGRNEQFF. CDR3 coding DNA: TGCAGCGTCTCCCAGGGTCGGAATGAGCAGTTCTTC.

The rearrangement joins TRBV30 to TRBJ1-1; TRBD1 might be the D (5 bases). The CDR3 is 13 residues long. V was trimmed by 2 bases and J by 3 bases, leaving 10 bases between them. Germline V gene lookup returns CDR1 GTSNPN and CDR2 SVGIG (reference sequence). The DNA for the CDR3 is TGTGCCTGGAGTCGTATGGGGGACACTGAAGCTTTCTTT. Its protein product is CAWSRMGDTEAFF. Full variable domain (outside the CDR3, taken from reference TRBV30 and TRBJ1-1): SQTIHQWPATLVQPVGSPLSLECTVEGTSNPNLYWYRQAAGRGLQLLFYSVGIGQISSEVPQNLSASRPQDRQFILSSKKLLLSDSGFYLCAWSRMGDTEAFFGQGTRLTVV.

The chain combines TRBV12-3 or TRBV12-4 with TRBJ1-2; D gene uncertain. CDR3 length equals 12 residues. The ends were cut back, 3 bases at V and 3 bases at J, with 5 bases in the middle. CDR3 protein: CASSLLDYGYTF. CDR3 in DNA: TGTGCCAGCAGTTTGCTCGACTATGGCTACACCTTC.

V gene TRBV7-3 combines with J gene TRBJ2-1; TRBD2 aligns across 10 bases. Looked up from germline, CDR1 is SGHTA and CDR2 is FQGTGA. The CDR3 covers 15 residues. After removal of 4 bases from V and 4 bases from J, the junction contained 4 bases not matched to a gene. This CDR3 reads CASSSLAGVYNEQFF. The DNA of the CDR3 is TGTGCCAGCAGCTCCCTAGCGGGGGTATACAATGAGCAGTTCTTC.

This clonotype has only a few counts. The chain employs TRBV20-1 and TRBJ2-1; 8 nucleotides align to TRBD2. This CDR3 has 15 amino acids. Per the germline V gene, CDR1 is DFQATT and CDR2 is SNEGSKA (reference sequence). Trimming cost V 6 bases and J 6 bases; bases outside gene matches: 13. This CDR3 reads CSATTGTSKTNEQFF. Written as DNA, the CDR3 is TGCAGTGCCACCACCGGGACTAGTAAAACCAATGAGCAGTTCTTC.

This clonotype was recorded only once. The chain links TRBV6-5 to TRBJ2-7; no clear D gene. The V end lost 5 bases, the J end lost 2 bases, and 10 bases lay between the germline ends. The CDR3 is 13 amino acids. CDR1 and CDR2 (germline): MNHEY, SVGAGI. DNA of the CDR3: TGTGCCAGCAGTAACCCCGGAACCTACGAGCAGTACTTC. It translates to CASSNPGTYEQYF.

This clonotype was observed a handful of times. V gene TRBV6-2 or TRBV6-3 combines with J gene TRBJ2-2, with a possible D match to TRBD2 (5 bases). V was shortened by 7 bases and J by 4 bases, with 13 bases between the two germline ends. The CDR3 totals 14 residues. Looked up from germline, CDR1 is MNHEY and CDR2 is SVGEGT. CDR3 DNA: TGTGCCAGCAATGACGCCCGGGGCACCGGGGAGCTGTTTTTT. The encoded protein is CASNDARGTGELFF.

The chain employs TRBV18 and TRBJ1-2; possibly TRBD1 for D (5 bases). The CDR3 covers 15 residues. V lost 5 bases, J lost 6 bases, and 19 bases lay in between. Germline loops: CDR1 KGHSH, CDR2 LQKENI. DNA for the CDR3: TGTGCCAGCTCAACTACCCCGGGACTCAGGGATGGCTACACCTTC. Amino acid sequence: CASSTTPGLRDGYTF.